A single count supports the clone carrying this TCR beta chain. This sample is part of a study of blood T cell repertoires in COVID-19. Across the whole study: Material from acute and convalescent COVID-19 was sourced from the United States, Italy and Spain.

Individuals aged about 18 to 90 years were recruited from some 26 US areas. Here immunoSEQ multiplex PCR was the method, and the copy in TCRdb shows in-frame clones only, minus some. The data contain about 430,000 clones, roughly 88% of them singletons. CDR1 is MGHRA, CDR2 YSYEKL, per germline. Trimming pared 1 base from V and 10 bases from J, leaving 14 bases between. The CDR3 spans 14 residues. Material for sequencing was PBMCs or T cells enriched from blood (not recorded which). The sequence came from a woman between 18 and 29 years old who had been exposed to COVID-19. The rearrangement links TRBV4-1 to TRBJ2-1, with D maybe TRBD1 (6 bases). As DNA, the CDR3 is TGCGCCAGCAGCCAAGTTTGGGGGCTCGGGGAGCAGTTCTTC. As protein: CASSQVWGLGEQFF.